This is a list of T cell receptor beta chains from one sample in a study of cytomegalovirus exposure and HLA in healthy donors. Method: immunoSEQ multiplex PCR; TCRdb's copy keeps in-frame clones and lacks some. Counted here are approximately 130,000 clones, roughly 85% occurring once; the ten biggest clones make up approximately 6.7%. Sequencing was performed on PBMCs. These receptors were collected from a young woman in good health and CMV-seropositive. The CDR3 runs from the conserved cysteine through the conserved F or W. The order of the fields is J gene, D gene, V gene, clone size, CDR3 protein, CDR3 DNA. D genes are given only for firm matches. Not every row has a clone size; where given, it reads once, few, many or a size class.

>TRBJ1-3|TRBD1|TRBV29-1|NA
CSVGWTGRAGNTIYF
TGCAGCGTTGGGTGGACAGGGAGGGCTGGAAACACCATATATTTT
>TRBJ1-1|NA|TRBV6-6|NA
CASSYHFDSEAFF
TGTGCCAGCAGTTATCATTTTGACAGTGAAGCTTTCTTT
>TRBJ2-5|TRBD1|TRBV11-1|NA
CASSFPGGETQYF
TGTGCCAGCAGCTTTCCAGGGGGAGAGACCCAGTACTTC
>TRBJ1-1|NA|TRBV25-1|NA
CASSEYFAGYDTEAFF
TGTGCCAGCAGTGAATATTTTGCAGGGTATGACACTGAGGCTTTCTTT
>TRBJ2-7|TRBD2|TRBV18|NA
CASSPRSLAGGSTSSYEQYF
TGTGCCAGCTCACCAAGATCACTAGCGGGAGGTTCCACCAGCTCCTACGAGCAGTACTTC
>TRBJ2-2|NA|TRBV2|NA
CASRGARGAGELFF
TGTGCCAGCCGGGGGGCTAGAGGGGCCGGGGAGCTGTTTTTT
>TRBJ2-6|TRBD2|TRBV6-4|NA
CASSESGGAGANVLTF
TGTGCCAGCAGTGAAAGCGGGGGGGCTGGGGCCAACGTCCTGACTTTC
>TRBJ2-7|TRBD1|TRBV5-4|few
CASSRRIDREEQYF
TGTGCCAGCAGTCGGCGGATTGACAGGGAAGAGCAGTACTTC
>TRBJ1-1|NA|TRBV28|few
CASSYGSRRGTEAFF
TGTGCCAGCAGCTACGGAAGCAGGAGGGGCACTGAAGCTTTCTTT
>TRBJ2-1|TRBD2|TRBV19|NA
CASSIFSGGPDEQFF
TGTGCCAGTAGTATCTTTAGCGGGGGGCCCGATGAGCAGTTCTTC
>TRBJ2-1|TRBD1|TRBV11-3|NA
CASSRQGGYNEQFF
TGTGCCAGCAGTCGACAGGGTGGCTACAATGAGCAGTTCTTC
>TRBJ2-7|NA|TRBV29-1|NA
CSTRTASYEQYF
TGCAGCACGCGGACAGCCTCCTACGAGCAGTACTTC
>TRBJ2-7|NA|TRBV5-1|NA
CASSRGGTLSYEQYF
TGCGCCAGCAGTCGTGGTGGTACCCTCAGCTACGAGCAGTACTTC
>TRBJ2-1|TRBD2|TRBV18|once
CASSLRLAGGPDEQFF
TGTGCCAGCTCACTGAGACTAGCGGGAGGGCCGGATGAGCAGTTCTTC
>TRBJ2-7|TRBD2|TRBV5-1|NA
CASSVAGDKQYF
TGCGCCAGCAGCGTCGCGGGGGATAAGCAGTACTTC
>TRBJ1-1|NA|TRBV2|NA
CASSVTPGDTEAFF
TGTGCCAGCAGCGTTACCCCAGGGGACACTGAAGCTTTCTTT
>TRBJ2-3|TRBD1|TRBV11-3|NA
CASSSQGASDTQYF
TGTGCCAGCAGCTCCCAGGGGGCCTCTGATACGCAGTATTTT
>TRBJ2-7|NA|TRBV5-4|NA
CASSFKGLNYEQYF
TGTGCCAGCAGCTTTAAGGGACTCAACTACGAGCAGTACTTC
>TRBJ2-2|TRBD2|TRBV5-5|NA
CASSLRQRGGTGELFF
TGTGCCAGCAGCTTAAGACAGCGGGGGGGCACCGGGGAGCTGTTTTTT
>TRBJ2-7|TRBD2|TRBV11-3|NA
CASSLALAGEQYF
TGTGCCAGCAGCTTAGCACTAGCGGGCGAGCAGTACTTC
>TRBJ2-3|TRBD2|TRBV27|NA
CASSAIAGGPTDTQYF
TGTGCCAGCAGTGCCATAGCGGGGGGGCCCACAGATACGCAGTATTTT
>TRBJ1-2|NA|TRBV7-9|NA
CASSPSGFVEGYGYTF
TGTGCCAGCAGCCCCTCGGGGTTTGTCGAGGGCTATGGCTACACCTTC
>TRBJ1-3|NA|TRBV10-2|NA
CASSEMGARGNTIYF
TGCGCCAGCAGTGAGATGGGGGCGCGGGGAAACACCATATATTTT
>TRBJ2-5|NA|TRBV5-7|few
CASSLRDSGETQYF
TGTGCCAGCAGCCTCCGGGACAGCGGGGAGACCCAGTACTTC
>TRBJ1-1|TRBD1|TRBV10-1|few
CASSPHLDRAGAFF
TGCGCCAGCAGCCCCCACCTTGACAGGGCCGGGGCTTTCTTT
>TRBJ1-6|TRBD1|TRBV28|NA
CASSPTGAADNSPLHF
TGTGCCAGCAGTCCAACAGGGGCCGCTGATAATTCACCCCTCCACTTT
>TRBJ2-3|NA|TRBV7-3|NA
CASSLGGPADTQYF
TGTGCCAGCAGCTTGGGGGGGCCCGCAGATACGCAGTATTTT
>TRBJ1-1|NA|TRBV19|NA
CASTTTLKPETEAFF
TGTGCCAGTACCACCACTCTGAAACCGGAGACTGAAGCTTTCTTT
>TRBJ2-4|NA|TRBV15|NA
CATSGGALDIQYF
TGTGCCACCAGCGGGGGGGCGCTGGACATTCAGTACTTC
>TRBJ2-1|TRBD1|TRBV2|NA
CASIQGPNNEQFF
TGTGCCAGCATACAGGGGCCCAACAATGAGCAGTTCTTC
>TRBJ1-2|NA|TRBV7-8|NA
CASSLGQLYGYTF
TGTGCCAGCAGCTTAGGACAGCTCTATGGCTACACCTTC
>TRBJ1-3|TRBD1|TRBV6-1|NA
CASRPTGSGNTIYF
TGTGCCAGCAGGCCGACAGGGTCTGGAAACACCATATATTTT